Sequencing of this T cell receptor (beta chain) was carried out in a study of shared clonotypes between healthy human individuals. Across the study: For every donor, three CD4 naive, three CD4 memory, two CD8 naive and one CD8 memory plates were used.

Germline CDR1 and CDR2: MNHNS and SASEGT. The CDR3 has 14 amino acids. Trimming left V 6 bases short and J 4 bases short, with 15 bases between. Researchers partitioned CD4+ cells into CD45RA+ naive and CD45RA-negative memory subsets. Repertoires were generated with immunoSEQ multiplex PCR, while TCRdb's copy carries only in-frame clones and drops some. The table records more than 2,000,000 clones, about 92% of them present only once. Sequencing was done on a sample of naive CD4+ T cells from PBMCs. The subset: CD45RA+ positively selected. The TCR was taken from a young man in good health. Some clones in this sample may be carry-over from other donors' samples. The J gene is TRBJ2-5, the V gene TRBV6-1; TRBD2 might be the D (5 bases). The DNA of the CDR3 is TGTGCCAGCAGCCACAGAAAGGAGGTAGAGACCCAGTACTTC. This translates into CASSHRKEVETQYF.